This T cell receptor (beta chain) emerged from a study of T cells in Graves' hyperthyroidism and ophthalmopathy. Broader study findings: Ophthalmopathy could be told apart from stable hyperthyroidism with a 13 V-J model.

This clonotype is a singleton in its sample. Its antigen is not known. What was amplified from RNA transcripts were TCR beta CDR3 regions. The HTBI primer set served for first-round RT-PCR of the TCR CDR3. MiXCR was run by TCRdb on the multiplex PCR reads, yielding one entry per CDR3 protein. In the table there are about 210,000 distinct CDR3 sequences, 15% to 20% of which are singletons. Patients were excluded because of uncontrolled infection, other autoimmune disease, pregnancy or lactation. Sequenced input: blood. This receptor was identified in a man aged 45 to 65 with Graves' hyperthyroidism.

As DNA, the CDR3 is TGTGCCAGCAGCTTAGGCAGATACGAGCAGTACTTC. Protein product: CASSLGRYEQYF. J is TRBJ2-7 and V is TRBV7-2; D unclear. Trimming removed 1 base at V and 4 bases at J, with 5 bases between. Germline values: CDR1 SGHTA, CDR2 FQGNSA. This CDR3 spans 12 amino acids.